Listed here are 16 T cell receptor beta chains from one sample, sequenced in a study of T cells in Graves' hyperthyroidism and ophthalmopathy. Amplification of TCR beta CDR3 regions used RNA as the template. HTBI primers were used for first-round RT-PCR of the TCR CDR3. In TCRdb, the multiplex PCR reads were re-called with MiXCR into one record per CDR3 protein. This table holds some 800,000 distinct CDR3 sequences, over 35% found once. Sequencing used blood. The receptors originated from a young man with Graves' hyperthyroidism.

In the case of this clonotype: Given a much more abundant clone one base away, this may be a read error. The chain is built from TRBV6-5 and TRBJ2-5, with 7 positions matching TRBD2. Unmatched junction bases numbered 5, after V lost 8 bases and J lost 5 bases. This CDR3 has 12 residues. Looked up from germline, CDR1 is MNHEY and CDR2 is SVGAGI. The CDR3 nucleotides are TGTGCCAGCGACGGGGGGAGGGAGACCCAGTACTTC. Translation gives CASDGGRETQYF.

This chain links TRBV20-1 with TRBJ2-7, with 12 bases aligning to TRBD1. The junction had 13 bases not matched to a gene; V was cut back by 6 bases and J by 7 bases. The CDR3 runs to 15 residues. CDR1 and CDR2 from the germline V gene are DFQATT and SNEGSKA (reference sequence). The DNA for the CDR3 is TGCAGTGCCCACCTGCGGGGACAGGGGGCGCGAGAGCAGTACTTC. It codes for CSAHLRGQGAREQYF.

The CDR3 reads CASNRQGQVPYEQYF. CDR3 DNA: TGTGCCAGCAATCGTCAGGGACAGGTTCCCTACGAGCAGTACTTC. This chain joins TRBV28 and TRBJ2-7, with 8 positions matching TRBD1. This CDR3 is 15 amino acids long. Germline lookup yields CDR1 MDHEN and CDR2 SYDVKM. V lost 7 bases and J lost 2; bases outside the gene matches: 10.

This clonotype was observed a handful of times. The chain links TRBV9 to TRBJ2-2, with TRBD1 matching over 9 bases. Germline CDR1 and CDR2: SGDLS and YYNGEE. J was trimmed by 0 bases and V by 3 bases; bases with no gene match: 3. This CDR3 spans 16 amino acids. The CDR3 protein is CASSARQGANTGELFF. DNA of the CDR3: TGTGCCAGCAGCGCGAGACAGGGGGCGAACACCGGGGAGCTGTTTTTT.

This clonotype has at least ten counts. The CDR3 DNA follows: TGTGCCAGCAGCCTAATCGAGGGGCCCCAGCATTTT. Translated, it gives CASSLIEGPQHF. The V call is TRBV7-2, the J call TRBJ1-5; no definite D call. The CDR3 has 12 amino acids. Germline V gene data show CDR1 as SGHTA and CDR2 as FQGNSA. The ends were cut back, 5 bases at V and 9 bases at J, with 11 bases in the middle.

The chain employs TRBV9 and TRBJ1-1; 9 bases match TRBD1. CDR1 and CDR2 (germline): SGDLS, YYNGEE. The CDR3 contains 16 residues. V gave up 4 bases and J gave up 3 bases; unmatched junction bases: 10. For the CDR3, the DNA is TGTGCCAGCAGCATTACAGGGGGCGCGGGGGACACTGAAGCTTTCTTT. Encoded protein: CASSITGGAGDTEAFF.

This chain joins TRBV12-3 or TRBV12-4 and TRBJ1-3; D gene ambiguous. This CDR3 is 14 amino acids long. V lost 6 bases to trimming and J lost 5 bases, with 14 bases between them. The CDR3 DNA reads TGTGCCAGCAGAGAGGACGTTTCGAGAAACACCATATATTTT. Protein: CASREDVSRNTIYF.

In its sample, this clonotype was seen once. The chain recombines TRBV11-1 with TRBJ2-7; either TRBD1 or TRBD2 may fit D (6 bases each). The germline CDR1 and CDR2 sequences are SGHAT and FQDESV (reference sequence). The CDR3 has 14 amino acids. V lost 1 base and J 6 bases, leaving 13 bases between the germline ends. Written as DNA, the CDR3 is TGTGCCAGCAGCTTAGACTGGGGGGCGGGCGAGCAGTACTTC. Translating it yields CASSLDWGAGEQYF.

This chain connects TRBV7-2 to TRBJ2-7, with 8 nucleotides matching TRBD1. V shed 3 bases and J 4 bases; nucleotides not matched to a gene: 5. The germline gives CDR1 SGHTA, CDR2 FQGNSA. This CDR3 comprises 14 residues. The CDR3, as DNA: TGTGCCAGCAGCTTCTACCAGGGGGCTTACGAGCAGTACTTC. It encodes CASSFYQGAYEQYF.

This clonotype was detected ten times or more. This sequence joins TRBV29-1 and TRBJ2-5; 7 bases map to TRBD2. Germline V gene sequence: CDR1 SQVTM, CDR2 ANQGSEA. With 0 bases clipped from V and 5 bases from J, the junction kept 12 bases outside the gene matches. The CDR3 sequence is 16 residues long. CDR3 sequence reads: CSVEDDNWQGGETQYF. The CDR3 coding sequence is TGCAGCGTTGAAGATGATAACTGGCAGGGAGGGGAGACCCAGTACTTC.

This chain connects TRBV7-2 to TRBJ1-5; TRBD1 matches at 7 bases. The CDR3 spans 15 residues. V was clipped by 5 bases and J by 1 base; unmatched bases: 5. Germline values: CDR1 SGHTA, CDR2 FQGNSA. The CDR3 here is CASSDRVNSNQPQHF. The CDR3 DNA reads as TGTGCCAGCAGCGACAGGGTGAACAGCAATCAGCCCCAGCATTTT.

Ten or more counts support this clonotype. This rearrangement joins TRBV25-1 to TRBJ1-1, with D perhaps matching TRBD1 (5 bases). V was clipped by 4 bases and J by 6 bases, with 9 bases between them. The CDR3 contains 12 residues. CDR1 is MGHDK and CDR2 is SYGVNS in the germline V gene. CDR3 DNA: TGTGCCAGCAGTGCCCAAGGGGCTGAAGCTTTCTTT. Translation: CASSAQGAEAFF.

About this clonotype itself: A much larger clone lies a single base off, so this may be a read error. The CDR3 loop reads CATGSGVQPQHF. The CDR3 region has the DNA TGTGCCACCGGGTCAGGGGTTCAGCCCCAGCATTTT. The gene calls are TRBV10-3 and TRBJ1-5; possible D gene TRBD1, 6 bases. This CDR3 is 12 amino acids long. V was cut by 10 bases and J by 6 bases, with 13 bases left in between. From germline, CDR1 is ENHRY and CDR2 SYGVKD.

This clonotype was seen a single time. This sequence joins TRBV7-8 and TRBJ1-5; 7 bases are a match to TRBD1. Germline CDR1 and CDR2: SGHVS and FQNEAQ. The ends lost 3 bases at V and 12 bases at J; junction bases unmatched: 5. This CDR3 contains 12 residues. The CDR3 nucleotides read TGTGCCAGCAGCTTGGCGACAGGGCTCCAGCATTTT. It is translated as CASSLATGLQHF. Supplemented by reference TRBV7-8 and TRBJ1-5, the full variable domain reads GAGVSQSPRYKVAKRGQDVALRCDPISGHVSLFWYQQALGQGPEFLTYFQNEAQLDKSGLPSDRFFAERPEGSVSTLKIQRTQQEDSAVYLCASSLATGLQHFGDGTRLSIL.

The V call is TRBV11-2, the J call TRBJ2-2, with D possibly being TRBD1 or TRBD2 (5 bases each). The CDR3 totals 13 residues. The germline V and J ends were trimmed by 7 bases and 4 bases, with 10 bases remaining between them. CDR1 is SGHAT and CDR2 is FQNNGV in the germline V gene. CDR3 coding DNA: TGTGCCAGCAAGGGACCCGGCACCGGGGAGCTGTTTTTT. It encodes CASKGPGTGELFF.

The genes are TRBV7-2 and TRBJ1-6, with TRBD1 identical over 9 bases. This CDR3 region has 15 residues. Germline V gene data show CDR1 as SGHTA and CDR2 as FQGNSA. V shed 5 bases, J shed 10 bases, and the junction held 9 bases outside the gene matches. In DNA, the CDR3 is TGTGCCAGCAGCCCATCCACAGGGGGCACCTCACCCCTCCACTTT. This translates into CASSPSTGGTSPLHF.